Listed here are 29 T cell receptor beta chains from one sample, sequenced in a study of cytomegalovirus exposure and HLA in healthy donors. Using immunoSEQ multiplex PCR, the repertoire was profiled, and TCRdb retains in-frame clones only, with some absent. The table includes about 190,000 clones, approximately 80% detected once. The sample consisted of PBMCs. These receptors all stem from a man between 18 and 29 years old in good health and CMV-seropositive.

This CDR3 reads CASSRRSWGESMNEQFF. The CDR3 DNA is TGTGCCAGCAGCCGGCGCTCCTGGGGGGAAAGTATGAATGAGCAGTTCTTC. The chain links TRBV28 to TRBJ2-1; possible D gene TRBD2, 6 bases. The germline gives CDR1 MDHEN, CDR2 SYDVKM. This CDR3 is built from 17 residues. With 6 bases removed from V and 7 bases from J, the gap between germline ends came to 25 bases.

The rearrangement links TRBV27 to TRBJ2-7, with TRBD1 matching over 7 bases. CDR3 length: 13 amino acids. V shed 6 bases and J 7 bases; nucleotides not matched to a gene: 9. Germline V gene sequence: CDR1 MNHEY, CDR2 SMNVEV (reference sequence). The CDR3 sequence is CASSPTGPGEQYF. The CDR3 coding sequence is TGTGCCAGCAGCCCGACAGGGCCGGGGGAGCAGTACTTC.

The V gene is TRBV9, the J gene TRBJ2-1; TRBD2 is a possible D gene (5 bases). The CDR3 loop spans 17 amino acids. V was pared by 0 bases and J by 0 bases, with 13 bases between. Germline lookup yields CDR1 SGDLS and CDR2 YYNGEE. The CDR3 DNA sequence: TGTGCCAGCAGCGTAGAGCTAGCCCCGAGCTCCTACAATGAGCAGTTCTTC. This encodes CASSVELAPSSYNEQFF. Filled out from reference TRBV9 and TRBJ2-1, the complete variable domain reads DSGVTQTPKHLITATGQRVTLRCSPRSGDLSVYWYQQSLDQGLQFLIQYYNGEERAKGNILERFSAQQFPDLHSELNLSSLELGDSALYFCASSVELAPSSYNEQFFGPGTRLTVL.

This rearrangement joins TRBV28 to TRBJ1-2; 12 nucleotides align to TRBD1. The CDR3 is 15 amino acids. V lost 7 bases and J lost 4; bases outside the gene matches: 7. Per germline, CDR1 MDHEN and CDR2 SYDVKM. CDR3: CASKLGQGAAYGYTF. The DNA of the CDR3 is TGTGCCAGCAAATTGGGACAGGGGGCCGCCTATGGCTACACCTTC.

J is TRBJ2-3 and V is TRBV9, with D possibly matching TRBD2 (6 bases). Trimming removed 0 bases from V and 2 bases from J, with 19 bases in between. This CDR3 has 18 residues. Germline V gene sequence: CDR1 SGDLS, CDR2 YYNGEE. CDR3 in amino acids: CASSVGTGQADYTDTQYF. DNA for the CDR3: TGTGCCAGCAGCGTAGGAACCGGGCAGGCGGACTACACAGATACGCAGTATTTT.

This sequence joins TRBV19 and TRBJ2-7; TRBD1 matches 7 bases. There are 14 residues in the CDR3. CDR1 LNHDA and CDR2 SQIVND come from the germline V gene (reference sequence). Germline trimming cut 6 bases from V and 6 bases from J; bases unmatched to any gene: 11. The CDR3 sequence is CASSSSGGYAEQYF. As DNA, the CDR3 is TGTGCCAGTAGCTCCTCAGGGGGTTATGCCGAGCAGTACTTC. Combining the CDR3 with reference TRBV19 and TRBJ2-7 gives the whole variable domain DGGITQSPKYLFRKEGQNVTLSCEQNLNHDAMYWYRQDPGQGLRLIYYSQIVNDFQKGDIAEGYSVSREKKESFPLTVTSAQKNPTAFYLCASSSSGGYAEQYFGPGTRLTVT.

The table lists this clone with a count of one. The genes are TRBV6-1 and TRBJ2-7; 10 nucleotides match TRBD2. In germline, CDR1 is MNHNS, CDR2 SASEGT. The CDR3 covers 15 residues. V lost 4 bases to trimming and J lost 4 bases; unmatched junction nucleotides: 7. CDR3 amino acids: CASSVTGTSAYEQYF. Written as DNA, the CDR3 is TGTGCCAGCAGTGTAACCGGGACTAGCGCTTACGAGCAGTACTTC.

This sequence joins TRBV5-1 and TRBJ2-5; 10 nucleotides match TRBD1. Trimming at V came to 4 bases and at J to 5 bases, leaving 5 bases not matched to a gene. This CDR3 is built from 14 residues. In germline, CDR1 is SGHRS, CDR2 YFSETQ. Here the CDR3 reads CASSRGQGWETQYF. Here the CDR3 DNA reads TGCGCCAGCAGCAGGGGACAGGGGTGGGAGACCCAGTACTTC.

This clone was detected only once. V and J are TRBV10-3 and TRBJ1-2; possibly TRBD1 for D (6 bases). This CDR3 has 12 residues. In germline, CDR1 is ENHRY, CDR2 SYGVKD. Trimming took 2 bases from V and 8 from J, leaving 9 bases between them. CDR3 sequence: CAISESGGGYTF. CDR3 in DNA: TGTGCCATCAGTGAGAGCGGGGGCGGCTACACCTTC.

This chain joins TRBV27 and TRBJ2-1; 11 bases match TRBD2. After removal of 7 bases from V and 0 bases from J, the junction contained 8 bases not matched to a gene. CDR1 is MNHEY and CDR2 is SMNVEV in the germline V gene (reference sequence). CDR3 size: 17 residues. The CDR3 DNA is TGTGCCAGCACCATAACTAGCGGGAGCCGCTCCTACAATGAGCAGTTCTTC. Translated, it gives CASTITSGSRSYNEQFF.

V is TRBV19 and J is TRBJ2-1; 12 bases align to TRBD1. Per germline, CDR1 LNHDA and CDR2 SQIVND (reference sequence). Unmatched junction bases numbered 8, after V lost 5 bases and J lost 9 bases. The CDR3 sequence is 15 residues long. CDR3 residues: CASSRSGTGGGEQFF. The CDR3 DNA is TGTGCCAGTAGTCGTTCCGGGACAGGGGGCGGTGAGCAGTTCTTC.

This sequence joins TRBV30 and TRBJ2-2, with 8 bases aligning to TRBD2. The CDR3 has 16 amino acids. With V trimmed by 4 bases and J by 2 bases, 9 bases remained unmatched. Looked up from germline, CDR1 is GTSNPN and CDR2 is SVGIG (reference sequence). The DNA of the CDR3 is TGTGCCTGGAATCTCTTAGCGGGGTTAAACACCGGGGAGCTGTTTTTT. Translating gives CAWNLLAGLNTGELFF.

This chain links TRBV27 with TRBJ2-1; TRBD2 might be the D (5 bases). CDR1 MNHEY and CDR2 SMNVEV come from the germline V gene (reference sequence). This CDR3 has 13 residues. Trimming took 10 bases from V and 2 from J, leaving 12 bases between them. DNA of the CDR3: TGTGCCACCGGAACGGGAACCTACAATGAGCAGTTCTTC. Translated: CATGTGTYNEQFF.

V is TRBV28 and J is TRBJ1-2; a weak D match, TRBD1 (6 bases). This CDR3 is 12 amino acids long. Germline V CDR1 and CDR2: MDHEN, SYDVKM. CDR3 sequence reads: CGVRGIDYGYTF. CDR3 nucleotides: TGTGGTGTCAGGGGAATAGACTATGGCTACACCTTC.

The J gene is TRBJ2-7, the V gene TRBV5-1; 9 bases match TRBD2. The V gene's germline CDR1 is SGHRS and CDR2 YFSETQ. J lost 3 bases, V lost 5 bases, and 0 bases had no gene match. CDR3 length equals 12 residues. CDR3 coding DNA: TGCGCCAGCAGACTAGCGGGCTACGAGCAGTACTTC. It codes for CASRLAGYEQYF.

The V gene is TRBV6-6, the J gene TRBJ2-1; 14 bases map to TRBD2. Germline-derived CDR1 and CDR2 are MNHNY and SVGAGI (reference sequence). CDR3 length: 15 residues. J was trimmed by 8 bases and V by 9 bases; bases with no gene match: 9. The CDR3 DNA reads TGTGCCAGTCGACCGGGACTAGCGGGAGTAGATGAGCAGTTCTTC. Protein product: CASRPGLAGVDEQFF.

The gene calls are TRBV2 and TRBJ2-7, with D perhaps matching TRBD1 (7 bases). From germline, CDR1 is SNHLY and CDR2 FYNNEI. Trimming stripped 4 bases from V and 4 bases from J, with 17 bases between. The CDR3 has 15 amino acids. CDR3 residues: CASSVARGAGYEQYF. CDR3 DNA: TGTGCCAGCAGTGTGGCCAGGGGGGCAGGTTACGAGCAGTACTTC. Based on the CDR3 plus reference TRBV2 and TRBJ2-7, the full variable domain is EPEVTQTPSHQVTQMGQEVILRCVPISNHLYFYWYRQILGQKVEFLVSFYNNEISEKSEIFDDQFSVERPDGSNFTLKIRSTKLEDSAMYFCASSVARGAGYEQYFGPGTRLTVT.

V is TRBV18 and J is TRBJ2-5, with 8 bases fitting TRBD2. V gave up 3 bases and J gave up 2 bases; unmatched junction bases: 5. Germline loops: CDR1 KGHSH, CDR2 LQKENI. The CDR3 sequence is 15 residues long. CDR3 DNA sequence: TGTGCCAGCTCACCTTCCATAGCGGGACAAGAGACCCAGTACTTC. It specifies CASSPSIAGQETQYF.

This sequence joins TRBV11-2 and TRBJ2-7; D unresolved. Per germline, CDR1 SGHAT and CDR2 FQNNGV. This CDR3 spans 12 amino acids. Trimming shortened V by 0 bases and J by 7 bases, and 7 bases separated the two germline ends. CDR3 residues: CASSLDYLEQYF. The CDR3 nucleotides read TGTGCCAGCAGCTTAGATTATTTAGAGCAGTACTTC.

The V call is TRBV9, the J call TRBJ2-5; 9 bases are shared with TRBD2. The germline V gene has CDR1 SGDLS and CDR2 YYNGEE. This CDR3 has 16 residues. V lost 4 bases, J lost 2 bases, and 9 bases stayed unmatched. CDR3 residues: CASSSRGTSSQETQYF. The CDR3 DNA is TGTGCCAGCAGCTCCAGGGGGACTAGCTCACAAGAGACCCAGTACTTC.

The V and J genes are TRBV28 and TRBJ2-5, with D perhaps TRBD1 (5 bases). V shed 4 bases and J shed 5 bases, with 20 bases lying between them. This CDR3 spans 16 amino acids. The germline gives CDR1 MDHEN, CDR2 SYDVKM. CDR3 in amino acids: CASSSPRQGLRETQYF. The CDR3 nucleotides are TGTGCCAGCAGTTCCCCTCGCCAGGGTTTGCGGGAGACCCAGTACTTC.

The chain couples TRBV25-1 to TRBJ2-1; a possible D gene is TRBD1 (5 bases). CDR3 length equals 13 residues. V lost 2 bases to trimming and J lost 6 bases, with 8 bases between them. CDR1 and CDR2 (germline): MGHDK, SYGVNS. CDR3 protein: CASSELTVNEQFF. CDR3 DNA: TGTGCCAGCAGTGAACTGACAGTCAATGAGCAGTTCTTC.

This clone is a singleton in its sample. J is TRBJ2-7 and V is TRBV6-6; TRBD2 is a possible D gene (5 bases). Trimming took 8 bases from V and 5 from J, leaving 16 bases between them. Germline V lookup: CDR1 MNHNY, CDR2 SVGAGI (reference sequence). The CDR3 loop spans 13 amino acids. The CDR3 nucleotides read TGTGCCAGCCCCCCGACATGGAGGAACGAGCAGTACTTC. This translates into CASPPTWRNEQYF.

The chain combines TRBV6-1 with TRBJ2-3, with 13 bases aligning to TRBD2. Per the germline V gene, CDR1 is MNHNS and CDR2 is SASEGT. V shed 8 bases and J 6 bases; nucleotides not matched to a gene: 8. The CDR3 is 15 residues long. The CDR3 protein is CASCGLAGAPDTQYF. The CDR3 DNA is TGTGCCAGCTGTGGACTAGCGGGAGCCCCCGATACGCAGTATTTT.

The V call is TRBV20-1, the J call TRBJ2-5, with D possibly TRBD1 on 6 matching bases. This CDR3 contains 11 residues. Germline-derived CDR1 and CDR2 are DFQATT and SNEGSKA (reference sequence). The V end was cut by 8 bases, the J end by 4 bases, with 11 bases between. The CDR3 protein is CSHGRGETQYF. The CDR3 DNA reads as TGCAGTCATGGCAGGGGAGAGACCCAGTACTTC.

This clone was recorded a few times. This sequence joins TRBV5-4 and TRBJ2-7; 13 bases map to TRBD2. The CDR3 is made up of 16 amino acids. Germline CDR1 SGHNT, CDR2 YYREEE (reference sequence). V dropped 3 bases and J dropped 0; count of bases not matched to a gene: 3. This CDR3 is CASSSGTSGISYEQYF. The CDR3 DNA reads as TGTGCCAGCAGCTCCGGGACTAGCGGGATCTCCTACGAGCAGTACTTC.

The chain has TRBV5-4 and TRBJ2-7; 10 nucleotides agree with TRBD1. With 3 bases clipped from V and 5 bases from J, the junction kept 2 bases outside the gene matches. This CDR3 contains 13 residues. Looked up from germline, CDR1 is SGHNT and CDR2 is YYREEE (reference sequence). The CDR3 DNA sequence: TGTGCCAGCAGCTGGGACAGGGGAAACGAGCAGTACTTC. This translates into CASSWDRGNEQYF.

This chain uses TRBV30 with TRBJ1-5; no clear D gene. This CDR3 has 12 residues. Trimming took 2 bases from V and 2 from J, leaving 4 bases between them. The germline gives CDR1 GTSNPN, CDR2 SVGIG (reference sequence). The CDR3 nucleotides read TGTGCCTGGAGTCGGGGCAATCAGCCCCAGCATTTT. It encodes CAWSRGNQPQHF.

Written as DNA, the CDR3 is TGCGCCAGCAGGGATGGGACTAGCTTAGAGACCCAGTACTTC. Protein sequence: CASRDGTSLETQYF. The chain carries TRBV5-1 and TRBJ2-5; 9 bases line up with TRBD2. CDR1 and CDR2 from the germline V gene are SGHRS and YFSETQ. V trimming: 5 bases; J trimming: 4 bases; junction bases outside the gene matches: 6. The CDR3 totals 14 residues.